One sample yielded the 10 T cell receptor beta chains listed below, sequenced in a study of blood T cell repertoires in COVID-19. Clones were sequenced by immunoSEQ multiplex PCR, and TCRdb holds only the in-frame ones, with some missing. The table shows 170,000 or so clones, with roughly 84% occurring only once. The sequenced sample was peripheral blood. These receptors were collected from a human donor in a cohort sampled during active COVID-19.

The V gene is TRBV4-1, the J gene TRBJ2-7; the match to TRBD2 covers 7 bases. V gave up 4 bases and J gave up 2 bases; unmatched junction bases: 14. In germline, CDR1 is MGHRA, CDR2 YSYEKL. This CDR3 has 17 residues. CDR3 in amino acids: CASSRIPGGDTPYEQYF. The CDR3 bases are TGCGCCAGCAGCCGCATTCCTGGGGGGGATACCCCCTACGAGCAGTACTTC.

The rearrangement joins TRBV18 to TRBJ2-2; D unresolved. CDR3 length: 14 amino acids. The germline gives CDR1 KGHSH, CDR2 LQKENI. Trimming left V 1 base short and J 1 base short, with 4 bases between. The CDR3 coding sequence is TGTGCCAGCTCACCACTCCAGAACACCGGGGAGCTGTTTTTT. It encodes CASSPLQNTGELFF. Filled out from reference TRBV18 and TRBJ2-2, the complete variable domain reads NAGVMQNPRHLVRRRGQEARLRCSPMKGHSHVYWYRQLPEEGLKFMVYLQKENIIDESGMPKERFSAEFPKEGPSILRIQQVVRGDSAAYFCASSPLQNTGELFFGEGSRLTVL.

The chain employs TRBV10-1 and TRBJ2-7, with 9 bases fitting TRBD2. Germline V gives CDR1 WNHNN, CDR2 SYGVQD (reference sequence). The J segment lost 1 base and the V segment lost 2 bases, leaving 6 bases of the junction unmatched. There are 16 residues in the CDR3. As DNA, the CDR3 is TGCGCCAGCAGTGAGATGAGCGGGGGGACGTCCTACGAGCAGTACTTC. This sequence encodes CASSEMSGGTSYEQYF.

The V call is TRBV6-2 or TRBV6-3, the J call TRBJ1-5; no definite D call. V was shortened by 6 bases and J by 2 bases, with 20 bases between the two germline ends. This CDR3 region has 17 residues. Germline-derived CDR1 and CDR2 are MNHEY and SVGEGT. CDR3 sequence reads: CASSLARTGKGNQPQHF. In DNA form, the CDR3 reads TGTGCCAGCAGCTTAGCCCGCACGGGGAAAGGCAATCAGCCCCAGCATTTT.

The V call is TRBV3-1 (or the pseudogene TRBV3-2), the J call TRBJ2-6; the match to TRBD1 covers 8 bases. In germline, CDR1 is LGHDT, CDR2 YNNKEL (reference sequence). This CDR3 region has 15 residues. Trimming took 5 bases from V and 4 from J; bases not matched to a gene: 4. Here the CDR3 reads CASSETGAGANVLTF. The DNA for the CDR3 is TGTGCCAGCAGCGAGACAGGGGCCGGGGCCAACGTCCTGACTTTC.

V usage is TRBV14 and J usage is TRBJ1-2; D possibly corresponds to TRBD1 (5 bases). The length of the CDR3 is 17 residues. Germline V CDR1 and CDR2: SGHDN, FVKESK. Trimming removed 0 bases at V and 4 bases at J, with 18 bases between. DNA for the CDR3: TGTGCCAGCAGCCAAGAAGCAGGGCAGGTTTTGAGCTATGGCTACACCTTC. It codes for CASSQEAGQVLSYGYTF.

The chain uses TRBV7-6 and TRBJ2-7; 9 bases align to TRBD1. This CDR3 is 14 amino acids long. J lost 2 bases, V lost 5 bases, and 4 bases had no gene match. CDR1 and CDR2 (germline): SGHVS, FNYEAQ. Here the CDR3 DNA reads TGTGCCAGCAGCCCTGGGACAGGGACCTACGAGCAGTACTTC. It yields the protein CASSPGTGTYEQYF.

J is TRBJ1-5 and V is TRBV18, with no clear D. Germline CDR1 is KGHSH and CDR2 is LQKENI. The CDR3 is 14 residues long. V was trimmed by 3 bases and J by 0 bases, leaving 6 bases between them. The CDR3 region has the DNA TGTGCCAGCTCACCTTCAAATAGCAATCAGCCCCAGCATTTT. It encodes CASSPSNSNQPQHF.

This clone has just one count. The rearrangement links TRBV6-6 to TRBJ2-2; perhaps TRBD2 as D (6 bases). This CDR3 is built from 14 residues. CDR1 and CDR2 from the germline V gene are MNHNY and SVGAGI (reference sequence). Trimming took 6 bases from V and 3 from J, leaving 11 bases between them. CDR3 amino acids: CASRTRDYTGELFF. Here the CDR3 DNA reads TGTGCCAGCAGGACACGGGACTACACCGGGGAGCTGTTTTTT.

The V and J genes are TRBV19 and TRBJ1-2, with 7 bases that match TRBD1. Germline V CDR1 and CDR2: LNHDA, SQIVND (reference sequence). The CDR3 extends over 13 amino acids. Trimming took 6 bases from V and 3 from J; bases not matched to a gene: 4. DNA of the CDR3: TGTGCCAGTAGACCCCAGGGGGACTATGGCTACACCTTC. Protein product: CASRPQGDYGYTF.